The sequence of this TCR beta chain was determined in a study of early T cells in non-severe SARS-CoV-2 infection. MiXCR, run by TCRdb on the 5' RACE reads, gives a single entry per CDR3 protein. Of tens of thousands of distinct CDR3 sequences in the sample, about 6% were seen once. The CDR3 length is 19 residues. Trimming left V 2 bases short and J 0 bases short, with 20 bases between. The germline CDR1 and CDR2 sequences are SGHTA and FQGTGA. The table lists this clonotype with a few counts. Source: whole blood, taken at baseline. This chain links TRBV7-3 with TRBJ2-1, with a weak D call TRBD2 (5 bases). This clonotype was obtained from an adult who was a healthcare worker with PCR-confirmed SARS-CoV-2 infection or an uninfected control (not recorded which). In DNA, the CDR3 is TGTGCCAGCAGCTTAGGGCTAGCCCGGAGAGGGAGCTCCTACAATGAGCAGTTCTTC. Its translation: CASSLGLARRGSSYNEQFF.